This paragraph covers one TCR beta chain sequence. Its antigen is currently unknown. Each sample had around 110,000 TCR templates assayed. Generated by immunoSEQ multiplex PCR, the TCRdb table keeps only in-frame clones and is missing some. The sample has 90,000 to 95,000 clones, around 97% seen once. This sample stems from a study of siplizumab effects on memory and regulatory T cells. Study-wide points: Proliferating CD4+ or CD8+ clones, roughly 80-96% of them, lacked an assignable naive or memory phenotype. Sequences below about 10^-5 frequency were poorly captured, and few alloreactive clones mapped to unstimulated subsets.

The V end lost 4 bases, the J end lost 2 bases, and 13 bases lay between the germline ends. Germline assignment: CDR1 SGHKS and CDR2 YYEKEE (reference sequence). The CDR3 has 15 amino acids. V is TRBV5-5 and J is TRBJ1-5, with D possibly matching TRBD1 (5 bases). The source material was naive CD4+ T cells sorted from blood. This receptor was obtained from a human donor in good health. The CDR3 loop reads CASSREAGGNQPQHF. CDR3 coding DNA: TGTGCCAGCAGCCGGGAGGCGGGGGGCAATCAGCCCCAGCATTTT.